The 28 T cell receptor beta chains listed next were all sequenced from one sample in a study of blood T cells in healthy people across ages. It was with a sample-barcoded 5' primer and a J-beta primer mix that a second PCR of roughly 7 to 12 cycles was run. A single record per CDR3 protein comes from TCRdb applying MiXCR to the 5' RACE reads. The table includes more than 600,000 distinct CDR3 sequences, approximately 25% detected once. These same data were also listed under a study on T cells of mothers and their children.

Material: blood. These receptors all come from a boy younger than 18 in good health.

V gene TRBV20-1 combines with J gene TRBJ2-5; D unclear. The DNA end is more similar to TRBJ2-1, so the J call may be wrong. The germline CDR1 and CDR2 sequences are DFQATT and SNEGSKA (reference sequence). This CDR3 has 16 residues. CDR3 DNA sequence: TGCAGTGCTAGAGTACGACGGGCCTACCTTTACAATGAGCAGTTCTTC. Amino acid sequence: CSARVRRAYLYNEQFF.

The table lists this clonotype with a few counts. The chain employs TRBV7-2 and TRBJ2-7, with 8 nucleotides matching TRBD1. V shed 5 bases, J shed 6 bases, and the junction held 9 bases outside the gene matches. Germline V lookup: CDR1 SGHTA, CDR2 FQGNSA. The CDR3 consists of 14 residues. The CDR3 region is CASSSRRGQSEQYF. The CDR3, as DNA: TGTGCCAGCAGCAGTCGCAGGGGGCAAAGCGAGCAGTACTTC.

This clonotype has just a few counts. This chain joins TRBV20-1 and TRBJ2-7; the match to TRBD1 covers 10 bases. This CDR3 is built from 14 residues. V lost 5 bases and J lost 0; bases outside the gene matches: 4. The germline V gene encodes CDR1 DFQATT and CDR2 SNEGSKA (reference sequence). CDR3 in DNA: TGCAGTGCTTACGGGACAGGGGCCTCCTACGAGCAGTACTTC. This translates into CSAYGTGASYEQYF.

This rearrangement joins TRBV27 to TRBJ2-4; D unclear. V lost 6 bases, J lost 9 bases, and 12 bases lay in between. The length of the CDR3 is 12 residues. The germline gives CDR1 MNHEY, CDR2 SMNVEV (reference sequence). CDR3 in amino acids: CASRGNRFIQYF. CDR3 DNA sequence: TGTGCCAGCAGAGGGAATCGATTCATTCAGTACTTC.

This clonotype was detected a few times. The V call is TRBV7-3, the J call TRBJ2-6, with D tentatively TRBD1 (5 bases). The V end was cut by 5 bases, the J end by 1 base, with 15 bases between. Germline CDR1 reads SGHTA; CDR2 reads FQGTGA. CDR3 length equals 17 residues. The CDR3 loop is CASSPTGILSGANVLTF. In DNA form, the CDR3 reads TGTGCCAGCAGCCCCACAGGCATCCTATCTGGGGCCAACGTCCTGACTTTC.

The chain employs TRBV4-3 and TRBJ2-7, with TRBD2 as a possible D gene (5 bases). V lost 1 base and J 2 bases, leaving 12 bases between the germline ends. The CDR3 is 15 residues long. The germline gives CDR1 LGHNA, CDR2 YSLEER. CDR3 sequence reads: CASSQGRTETYEQYF. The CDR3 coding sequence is TGCGCCAGCAGCCAAGGCCGGACTGAGACCTACGAGCAGTACTTC.

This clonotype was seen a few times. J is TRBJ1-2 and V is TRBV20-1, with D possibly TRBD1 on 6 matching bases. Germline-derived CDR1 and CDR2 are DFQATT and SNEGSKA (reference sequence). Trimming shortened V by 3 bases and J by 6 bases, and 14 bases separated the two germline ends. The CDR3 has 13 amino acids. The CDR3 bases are TGCAGTGCTAGCCGGGAGAAGGGGGATGGCTACACCTTC. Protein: CSASREKGDGYTF.

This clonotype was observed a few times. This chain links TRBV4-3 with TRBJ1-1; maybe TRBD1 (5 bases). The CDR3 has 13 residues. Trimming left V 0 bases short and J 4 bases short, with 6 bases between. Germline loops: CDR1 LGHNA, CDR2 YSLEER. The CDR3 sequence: CASSQDGTTEAFF. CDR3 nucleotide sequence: TGCGCCAGCAGCCAAGACGGGACCACTGAAGCTTTCTTT.

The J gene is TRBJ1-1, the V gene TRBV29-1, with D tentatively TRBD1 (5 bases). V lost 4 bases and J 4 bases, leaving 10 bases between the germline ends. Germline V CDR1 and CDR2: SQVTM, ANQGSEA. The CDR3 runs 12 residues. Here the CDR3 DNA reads TGCAGCGTTGTTGTTGGGGGCACTGAAGCTTTCTTT. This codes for CSVVVGGTEAFF.

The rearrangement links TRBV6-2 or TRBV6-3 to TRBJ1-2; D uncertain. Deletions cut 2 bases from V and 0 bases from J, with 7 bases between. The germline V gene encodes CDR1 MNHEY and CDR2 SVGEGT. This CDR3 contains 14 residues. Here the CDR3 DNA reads TGTGCCAGCAGTTACAGGATAACTAACTATGGCTACACCTTC. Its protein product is CASSYRITNYGYTF.

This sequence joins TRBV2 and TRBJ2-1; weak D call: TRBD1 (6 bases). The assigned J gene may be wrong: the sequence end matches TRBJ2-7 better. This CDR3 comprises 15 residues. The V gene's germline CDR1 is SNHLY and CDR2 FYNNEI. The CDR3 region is CASSDWDTGLYEQYF. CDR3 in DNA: TGTGCCAGCAGTGACTGGGACACCGGCTTGTACGAGCAGTACTTC.

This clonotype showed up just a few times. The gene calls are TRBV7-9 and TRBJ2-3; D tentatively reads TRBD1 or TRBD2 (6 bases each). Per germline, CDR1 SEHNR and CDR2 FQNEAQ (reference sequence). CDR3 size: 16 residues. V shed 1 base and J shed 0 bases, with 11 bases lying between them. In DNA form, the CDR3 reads TGTGCCAGCAGCTTAGAGGGGGGTTATAGCACAGATACGCAGTATTTT. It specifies CASSLEGGYSTDTQYF.

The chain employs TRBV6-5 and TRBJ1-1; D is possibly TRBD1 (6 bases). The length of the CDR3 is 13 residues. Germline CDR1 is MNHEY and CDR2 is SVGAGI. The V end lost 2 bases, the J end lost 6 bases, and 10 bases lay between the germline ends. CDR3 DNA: TGTGCCAGCAGTTACATCGGGGGCGCTGAAGCTTTCTTT. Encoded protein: CASSYIGGAEAFF.

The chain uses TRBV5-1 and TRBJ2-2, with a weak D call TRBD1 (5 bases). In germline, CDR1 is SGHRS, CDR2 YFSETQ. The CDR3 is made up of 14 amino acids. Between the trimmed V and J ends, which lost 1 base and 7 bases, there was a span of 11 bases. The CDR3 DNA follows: TGCGCCAGCAGCTTGTGGGGCGAGAACGGGGAGCTGTTTTTT. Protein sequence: CASSLWGENGELFF. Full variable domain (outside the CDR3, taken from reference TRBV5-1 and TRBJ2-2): KAGVTQTPRYLIKTRGQQVTLSCSPISGHRSVSWYQQTPGQGLQFLFEYFSETQRNKGNFPGRFSGRQFSNSRSEMNVSTLELGDSALYLCASSLWGENGELFFGEGSRLTVL.

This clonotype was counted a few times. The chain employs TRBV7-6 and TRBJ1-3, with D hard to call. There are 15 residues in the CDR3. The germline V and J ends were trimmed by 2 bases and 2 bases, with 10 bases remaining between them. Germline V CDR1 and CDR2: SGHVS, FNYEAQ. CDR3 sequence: CASSLQYSAGNTIYF. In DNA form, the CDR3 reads TGTGCCAGCAGCTTACAATATTCGGCTGGAAACACCATATATTTT.

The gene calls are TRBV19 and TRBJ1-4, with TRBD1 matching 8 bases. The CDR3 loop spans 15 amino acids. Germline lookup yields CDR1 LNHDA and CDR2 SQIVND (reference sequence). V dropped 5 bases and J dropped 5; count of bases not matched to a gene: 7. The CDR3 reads CASSVPGQANEKLFF. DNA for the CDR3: TGTGCCAGTAGTGTCCCGGGACAGGCGAATGAAAAACTGTTTTTT.

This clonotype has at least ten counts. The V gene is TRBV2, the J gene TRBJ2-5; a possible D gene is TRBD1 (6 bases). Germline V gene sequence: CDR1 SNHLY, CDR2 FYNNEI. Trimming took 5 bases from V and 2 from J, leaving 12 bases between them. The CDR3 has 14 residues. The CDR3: CASSQGRSQETQYF. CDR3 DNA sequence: TGTGCCAGCAGTCAGGGGCGTTCGCAAGAGACCCAGTACTTC.

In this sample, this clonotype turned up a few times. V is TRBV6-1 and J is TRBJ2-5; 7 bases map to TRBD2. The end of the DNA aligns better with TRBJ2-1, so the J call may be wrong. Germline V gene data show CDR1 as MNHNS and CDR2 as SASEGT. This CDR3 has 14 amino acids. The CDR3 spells CASYASGLLNEQFF. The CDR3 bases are TGTGCCAGCTATGCTAGCGGCCTTCTCAATGAGCAGTTCTTC.

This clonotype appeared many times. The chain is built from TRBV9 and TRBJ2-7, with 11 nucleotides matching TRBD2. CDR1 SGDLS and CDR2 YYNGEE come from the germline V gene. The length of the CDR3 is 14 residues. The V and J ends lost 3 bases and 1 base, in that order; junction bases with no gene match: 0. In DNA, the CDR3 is TGTGCCAGCAGCGGACTAGCGGGATCCTACGAGCAGTACTTC. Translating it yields CASSGLAGSYEQYF.

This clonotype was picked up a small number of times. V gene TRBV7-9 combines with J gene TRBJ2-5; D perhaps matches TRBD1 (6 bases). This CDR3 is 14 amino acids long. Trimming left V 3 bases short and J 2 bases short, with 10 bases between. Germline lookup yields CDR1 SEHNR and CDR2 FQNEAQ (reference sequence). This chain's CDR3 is CASSFDRNQETQYF. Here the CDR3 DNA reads TGTGCCAGCAGCTTTGACAGGAATCAAGAGACCCAGTACTTC.

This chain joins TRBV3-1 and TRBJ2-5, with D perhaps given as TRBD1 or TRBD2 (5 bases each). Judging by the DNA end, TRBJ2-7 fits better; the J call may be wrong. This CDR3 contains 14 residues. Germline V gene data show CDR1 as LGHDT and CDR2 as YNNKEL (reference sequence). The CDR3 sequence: CASSQIGANYEQYF. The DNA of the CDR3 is TGTGCCAGCAGCCAAATCGGGGCCAACTACGAGCAGTACTTC.

The chain's CDR3 is CATSDLESRTFRSPLHF. As DNA, the CDR3 is TGTGCCACCAGTGATTTGGAGTCGCGGACCTTCCGTTCACCCCTCCACTTT. The J gene is TRBJ1-6, the V gene TRBV24-1; D gene ambiguous. In germline, CDR1 is KGHDR, CDR2 SFDVKD. There are 17 residues in the CDR3. Trimming pared 0 bases from V and 9 bases from J, leaving 17 bases between.

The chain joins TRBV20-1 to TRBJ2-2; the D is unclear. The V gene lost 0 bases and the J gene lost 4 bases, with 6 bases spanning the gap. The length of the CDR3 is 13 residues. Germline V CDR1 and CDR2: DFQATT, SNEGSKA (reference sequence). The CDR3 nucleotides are TGCAGTGCTAGAGATCGGACCACCGGGGAGCTGTTTTTT. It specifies CSARDRTTGELFF.

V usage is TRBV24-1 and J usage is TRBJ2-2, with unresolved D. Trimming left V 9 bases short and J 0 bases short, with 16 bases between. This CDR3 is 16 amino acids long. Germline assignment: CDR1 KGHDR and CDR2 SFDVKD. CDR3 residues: CATGLPGTTNTGELFF. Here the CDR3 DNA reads TGTGCCACCGGCTTGCCTGGAACCACGAACACCGGGGAGCTGTTTTTT.

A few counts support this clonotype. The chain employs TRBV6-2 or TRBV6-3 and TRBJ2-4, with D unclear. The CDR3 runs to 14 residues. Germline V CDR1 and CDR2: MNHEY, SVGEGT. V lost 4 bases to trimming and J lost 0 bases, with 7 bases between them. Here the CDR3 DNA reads TGTGCCAGCAGTTCTCTCCTAGCCAAAAACATTCAGTACTTC. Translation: CASSSLLAKNIQYF.

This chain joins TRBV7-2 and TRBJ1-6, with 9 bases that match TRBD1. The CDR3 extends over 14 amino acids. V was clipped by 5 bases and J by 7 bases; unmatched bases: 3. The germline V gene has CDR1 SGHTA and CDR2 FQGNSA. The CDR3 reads CASSTQGANSPLHF. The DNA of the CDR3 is TGTGCCAGCAGCACACAGGGGGCGAATTCACCCCTCCACTTT.

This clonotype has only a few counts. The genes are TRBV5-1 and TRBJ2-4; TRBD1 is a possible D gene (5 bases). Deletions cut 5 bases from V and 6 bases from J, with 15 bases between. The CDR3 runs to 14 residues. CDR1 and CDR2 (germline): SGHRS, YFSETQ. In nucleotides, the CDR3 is TGCGCCAGCAGTTGGGAAGGGGCTTCAAACATTCAGTACTTC. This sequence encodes CASSWEGASNIQYF.

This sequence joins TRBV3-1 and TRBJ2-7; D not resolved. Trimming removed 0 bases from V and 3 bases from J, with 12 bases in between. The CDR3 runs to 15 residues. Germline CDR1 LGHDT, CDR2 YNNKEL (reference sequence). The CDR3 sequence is CASSQDRAVVYEQYF. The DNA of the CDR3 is TGTGCCAGCAGCCAAGATAGGGCAGTCGTCTACGAGCAGTACTTC.